The clone carrying this T cell receptor beta chain occurred many times. The target antigen is unknown. The sample is drawn from a study of metastatic and nonmetastatic thyroid tumors. General observations from the study: Benign nodules reportedly had significantly lower TCR beta diversity than malignant thyroid tumors in blood and tumor.

The entire patient cohort was treatment-naive prior to thyroid surgery. TCRdb re-called clones from the PCR reads using MiXCR. Of fewer than 45,000 clones in the sample, about a fifth are singletons; the top ten hold roughly a sixth. The trim removed 9 bases at V and 4 bases at J, leaving 18 bases unmatched. This CDR3 has 17 residues. Germline V gene lookup returns CDR1 SNHLY and CDR2 FYNNEI. The sequence came from a female donor with papillary thyroid cancer or a benign thyroid nodule (not recorded which). Some clones in this sample may be carry-over from other donors' samples. V usage is TRBV2 and J usage is TRBJ1-2; TRBD1 matches at 9 bases. The source material was blood. CDR3 nucleotides: TGTGCCAGTCCTTTCCGGGACAGGGTCCCTGATGGCTATGGCTACACCTTC. This gives the protein CASPFRDRVPDGYGYTF.